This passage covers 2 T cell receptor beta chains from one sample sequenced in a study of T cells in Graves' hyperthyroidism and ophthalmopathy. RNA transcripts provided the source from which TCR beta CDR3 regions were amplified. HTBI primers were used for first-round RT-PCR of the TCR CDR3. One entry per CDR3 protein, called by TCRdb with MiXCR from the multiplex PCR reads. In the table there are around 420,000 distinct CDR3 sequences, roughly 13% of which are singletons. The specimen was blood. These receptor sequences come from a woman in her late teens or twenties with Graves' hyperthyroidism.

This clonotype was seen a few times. CDR3 nucleotide sequence: TGTGCCAGCAGCGGGGACTGGGGCCACACTGAAGCTTTCTTT. As protein: CASSGDWGHTEAFF. The V gene is TRBV5-6, the J gene TRBJ1-1; D possibly corresponds to TRBD1 (5 bases). This CDR3 comprises 14 residues. Per germline, CDR1 SGHDT and CDR2 YYEEEE. V was clipped by 4 bases and J by 3 bases, with 13 bases between them.

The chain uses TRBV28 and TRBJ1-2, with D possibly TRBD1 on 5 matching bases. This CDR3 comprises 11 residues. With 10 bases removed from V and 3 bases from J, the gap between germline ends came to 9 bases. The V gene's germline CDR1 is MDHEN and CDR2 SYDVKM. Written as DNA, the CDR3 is TGTGCCACCGGGACGGACTATGGCTACACCTTC. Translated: CATGTDYGYTF.